This T cell receptor (beta chain) was captured by sequencing in a study of shared clonotypes between healthy human individuals. Clones were read by immunoSEQ multiplex PCR, and TCRdb kept only the in-frame ones, dropping some. The sample includes about 670,000 clones, 72% seen only once; the top ten take 1.8%. Germline V CDR1 and CDR2: SEHNR, FQNEAQ (reference sequence). Trimming pared 0 bases from V and 10 bases from J, leaving 13 bases between. The CDR3 spans 13 residues. Worth noting for this clone: Antigen unknown.

Findings of the study overall: Against clonotypes common to all four donors, non-shared ones had lower generation probabilities. Approximately 4.6% of naive CD4 clonotypes were common to a few donors.

The source of this sequence is a woman in her twenties or thirties in good health. The J gene is TRBJ2-7, the V gene TRBV7-9, with no clear D. Sequencing was performed on memory CD4+ T cells sorted from blood. Subset given: CD45RA-negative fraction. The CDR3 reads CASSLAEGQAQYF. CDR3 nucleotides: TGTGCCAGCAGCTTAGCGGAAGGGCAAGCACAGTACTTC.